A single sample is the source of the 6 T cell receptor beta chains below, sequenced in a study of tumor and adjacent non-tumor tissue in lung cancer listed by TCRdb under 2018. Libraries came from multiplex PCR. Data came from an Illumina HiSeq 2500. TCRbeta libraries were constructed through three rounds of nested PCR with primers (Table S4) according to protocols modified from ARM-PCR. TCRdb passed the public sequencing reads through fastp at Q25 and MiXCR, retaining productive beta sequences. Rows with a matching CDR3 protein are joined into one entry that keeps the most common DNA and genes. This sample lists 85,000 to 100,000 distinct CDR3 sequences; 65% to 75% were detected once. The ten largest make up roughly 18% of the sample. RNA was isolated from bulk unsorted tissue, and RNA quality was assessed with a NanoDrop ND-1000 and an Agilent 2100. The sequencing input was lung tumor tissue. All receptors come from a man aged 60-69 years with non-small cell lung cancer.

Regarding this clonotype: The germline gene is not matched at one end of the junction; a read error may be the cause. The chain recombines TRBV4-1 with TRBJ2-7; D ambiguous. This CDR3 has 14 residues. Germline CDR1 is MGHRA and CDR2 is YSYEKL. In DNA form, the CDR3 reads TGCGCCTGCAGCCAAGATAGTATGCCCTACGAGCAGTACTTC. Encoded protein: CACSQDSMPYEQYF.

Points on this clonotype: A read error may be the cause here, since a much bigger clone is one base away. The CDR3 sequence: CASQGAGETNEQFF. In nucleotides, the CDR3 is TGTGCCAGCCAGGGGGCGGGAGAGACCAATGAGCAGTTCTTC. The rearrangement uses TRBV28 and TRBJ2-1, with TRBD1 as a possible D gene (8 bases). V lost 8 bases, J lost 6 bases, and 17 bases lay in between. Germline CDR1 and CDR2: MDHEN and SYDVKM. This CDR3 is built from 14 residues.

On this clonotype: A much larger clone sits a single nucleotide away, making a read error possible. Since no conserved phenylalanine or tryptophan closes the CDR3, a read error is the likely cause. Here the CDR3 reads CAIRSQGGNTEAFI. The CDR3 DNA reads as TGTGCCATCAGGTCCCAAGGGGGGAACACTGAAGCTTTCATT. The chain employs TRBV10-3 and TRBJ1-1, with D possibly TRBD1 on 6 matching bases. CDR3 size: 14 residues. Germline-derived CDR1 and CDR2 are ENHRY and SYGVKD. The V gene lost 6 bases and the J gene lost 1 base, with 12 bases spanning the gap.

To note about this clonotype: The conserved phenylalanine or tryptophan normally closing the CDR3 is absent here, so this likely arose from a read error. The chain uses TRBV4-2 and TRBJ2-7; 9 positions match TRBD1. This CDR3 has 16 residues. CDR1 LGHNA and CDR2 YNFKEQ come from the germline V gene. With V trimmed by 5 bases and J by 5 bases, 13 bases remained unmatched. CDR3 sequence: CASSKATGGGHNEQYY. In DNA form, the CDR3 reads TGTGCCAGCAGCAAAGCGACAGGGGGGGGGCATAACGAGCAGTACTAC.

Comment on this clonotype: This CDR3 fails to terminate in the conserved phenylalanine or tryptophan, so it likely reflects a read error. CDR3 sequence: CASSSTSEGRTDTQYY. CDR3 nucleotide sequence: TGTGCCAGCAGTTCCACAAGCGAGGGCCGCACAGATACGCAGTATTAT. The V call is TRBV6-5, the J call TRBJ2-3; tentatively, D is TRBD2 (5 bases). Trimming cost V 4 bases and J 1 base, with 15 bases left between them. The CDR3 spans 16 residues. Germline lookup yields CDR1 MNHEY and CDR2 SVGAGI.

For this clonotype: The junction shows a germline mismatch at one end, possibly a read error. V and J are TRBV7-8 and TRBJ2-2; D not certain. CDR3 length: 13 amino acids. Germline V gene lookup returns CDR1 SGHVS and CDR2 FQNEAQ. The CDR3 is CTSNLGSHGELFF. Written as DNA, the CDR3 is TGTACCAGCAACTTAGGCAGTCACGGGGAGCTGTTTTTT. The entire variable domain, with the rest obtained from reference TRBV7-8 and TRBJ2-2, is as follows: GAGVSQSPRYKVAKRGQDVALRCDPISGHVSLFWYQQALGQGPEFLTYFQNEAQLDKSGLPSDRFFAERPEGSVSTLKIQRTQQEDSAVYLCTSNLGSHGELFFGEGSRLTVL.